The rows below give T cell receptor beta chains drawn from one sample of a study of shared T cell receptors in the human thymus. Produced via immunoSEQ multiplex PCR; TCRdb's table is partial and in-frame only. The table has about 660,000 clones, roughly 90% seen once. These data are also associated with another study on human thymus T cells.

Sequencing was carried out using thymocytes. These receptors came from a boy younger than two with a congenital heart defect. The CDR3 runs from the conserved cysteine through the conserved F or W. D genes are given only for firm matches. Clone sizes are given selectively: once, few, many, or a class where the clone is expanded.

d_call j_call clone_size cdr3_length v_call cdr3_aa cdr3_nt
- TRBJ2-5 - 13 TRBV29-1 CSVGGRFQETQYF TGCAGCGTCGGGGGACGGTTTCAAGAGACCCAGTACTTC
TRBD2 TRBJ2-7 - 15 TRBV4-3 CASSQGSLAGGEQYF TGCGCCAGCAGCCAAGGCTCGCTAGCGGGTGGCGAGCAGTACTTC
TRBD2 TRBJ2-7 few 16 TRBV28 CASSLSGGGSAYEQYF TGTGCCAGCAGTTTATCCGGGGGAGGGAGTGCCTACGAGCAGTACTTC
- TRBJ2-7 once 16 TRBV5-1 CASSLDGWRAAYEQYF TGCGCCAGCAGCTTGGATGGCTGGAGGGCGGCCTACGAGCAGTACTTC
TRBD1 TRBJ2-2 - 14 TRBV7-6 CASSETGLTGELFF TGTGCCAGCAGCGAGACAGGGCTCACCGGGGAGCTGTTTTTT
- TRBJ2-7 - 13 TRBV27 CASYDNGAYEQYF TGTGCCAGCTATGACAACGGGGCCTACGAGCAGTACTTC
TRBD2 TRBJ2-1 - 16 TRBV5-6 CASSDSGRSWRYEQFF TGTGCCAGCAGCGATAGCGGGAGAAGCTGGAGATATGAGCAGTTCTTC
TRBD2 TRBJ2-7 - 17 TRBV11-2 CASSLGWTLGREYEQYF TGTGCCAGCAGCTTAGGATGGACCCTCGGGCGGGAGTACGAGCAGTACTTC
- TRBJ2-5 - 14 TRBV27 CASSSLDGRVTQYF TGTGCCAGCAGTTCCTTGGATGGCAGGGTGACCCAGTACTTC
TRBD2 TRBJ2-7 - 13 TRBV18 CASSPLTSGEQYF TGTGCCAGCTCACCACTAACTAGCGGCGAGCAGTACTTC
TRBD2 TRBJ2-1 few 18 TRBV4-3 CASSQESDSGGAYNEQFF TGCGCCAGCAGCCAAGAGTCGGACAGCGGGGGGGCATACAATGAGCAGTTCTTC
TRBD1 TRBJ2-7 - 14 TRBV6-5 CASSYQTGVREQYF TGTGCCAGCAGTTACCAGACAGGGGTAAGAGAGCAGTACTTC
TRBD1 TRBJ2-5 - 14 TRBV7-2 CASQGAELQETQYF TGTGCCAGCCAGGGGGCCGAATTACAAGAGACCCAGTACTTC
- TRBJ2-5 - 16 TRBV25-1 CASSEWVGEQQETQYF TGTGCCAGCAGTGAATGGGTCGGGGAGCAGCAAGAGACCCAGTACTTC
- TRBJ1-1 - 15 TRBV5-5 CASSQSRAGGTEAFF TGTGCCAGCAGCCAGAGCAGGGCGGGAGGAACTGAAGCTTTCTTT
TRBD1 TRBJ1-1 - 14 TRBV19 CASSMGTGDTEAFF TGTGCCAGTAGTATGGGGACAGGGGACACTGAAGCTTTCTTT
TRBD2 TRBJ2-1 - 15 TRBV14 CASSQTTSPPNEQFF TGTGCCAGCAGCCAAACGACTAGCCCACCCAATGAGCAGTTCTTC
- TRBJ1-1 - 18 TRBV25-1 CASSALTGSSAMNTEAFF TGTGCCAGCAGTGCCCTAACAGGCTCCTCAGCGATGAACACTGAAGCTTTCTTT
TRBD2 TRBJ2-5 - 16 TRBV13 CASSRRTSGTGETQYF TGTGCCAGCAGCCGCCGGACTAGCGGAACGGGGGAGACCCAGTACTTC
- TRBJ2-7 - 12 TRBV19 CASSGVTYEQYF TGTGCCAGTAGCGGGGTAACCTACGAGCAGTACTTC
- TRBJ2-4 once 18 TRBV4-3 CASSQDVGGGIAKNIQYF TGCGCCAGCAGCCAAGATGTAGGCGGGGGCATAGCCAAAAACATTCAGTACTTC
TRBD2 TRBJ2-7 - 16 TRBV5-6 CASSLVRTSGRSLEDF TGTGCCAGCAGCTTGGTTCGGACTAGCGGGAGGTCCCTGGAGGACTTC
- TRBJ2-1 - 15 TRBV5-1 CASSLAGTPYNEQFF TGCGCCAGCAGCTTGGCCGGGACTCCCTACAATGAGCAGTTCTTC
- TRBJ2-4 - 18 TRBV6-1 CASSGQIPSALAKNIQYF TGTGCCAGCAGTGGACAGATTCCTAGCGCGCTAGCCAAAAACATTCAGTACTTC
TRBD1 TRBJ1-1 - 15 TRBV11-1 CASSPGQGGRTEAFF TGTGCCAGCAGCCCGGGACAGGGGGGAAGGACTGAAGCTTTCTTT
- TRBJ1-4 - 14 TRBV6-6 CASSYSRGKGKLFF TGTGCCAGCAGTTACTCTAGGGGGAAGGGAAAACTGTTTTTT
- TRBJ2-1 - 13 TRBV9 CASSGRQDNEQFF TGTGCCAGCAGCGGACGACAAGACAATGAGCAGTTCTTC
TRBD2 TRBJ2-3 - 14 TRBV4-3 CASSPKAGRWAQYF TGCGCCAGCAGCCCTAAAGCGGGACGATGGGCGCAGTATTTT
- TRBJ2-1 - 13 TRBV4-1 CASSPRVAGEQFF TGCGCCAGCAGCCCCCGGGTAGCAGGGGAGCAGTTCTTC